This T cell receptor beta chain was observed in a study of T cells in Graves' hyperthyroidism and ophthalmopathy. Study-wide results and caveats: A model of 13 V-J pairs discriminated ophthalmopathy from stable hyperthyroidism. Researchers found most expanded thyroid clonotypes above 0.001 in blood as well.

The investigators amplified TCR beta CDR3 regions from RNA transcripts. The HTBI primer set served for first-round RT-PCR of the TCR CDR3. TCRdb fed the multiplex PCR reads into MiXCR, producing one record per CDR3 protein. The sample lists roughly 360,000 distinct CDR3 sequences; roughly 12% were seen once. Germline CDR1 and CDR2: SEHNR and FQNEAQ (reference sequence). The CDR3 contains 14 residues. This clonotype has more than one count but fewer than ten. Its antigen is still unknown. Germline is not matched at one junction end, which may reflect a read error. The clonotype comes from a man aged 30-40 years with Graves' hyperthyroidism that later progressed to Graves' ophthalmopathy. The chain couples TRBV7-9 to TRBJ2-5; possible D gene TRBD1, 6 bases. Sequenced input: blood. CDR3 residues: CASSEDRYQDTQYF. The CDR3 DNA sequence: TGTGCCAGCAGCGAAGACAGGTACCAAGACACCCAGTACTTC. The complete variable domain, with remaining parts taken from reference TRBV7-9 and TRBJ2-5, reads DTGVSQNPRHKITKRGQNVTFRCDPISEHNRLYWYRQTLGQGPEFLTYFQNEAQLEKSRLLSDRFSAERPKGSFSTLEIQRTEQGDSAMYLCASSEDRYQDTQYFGPGTRLLVL.